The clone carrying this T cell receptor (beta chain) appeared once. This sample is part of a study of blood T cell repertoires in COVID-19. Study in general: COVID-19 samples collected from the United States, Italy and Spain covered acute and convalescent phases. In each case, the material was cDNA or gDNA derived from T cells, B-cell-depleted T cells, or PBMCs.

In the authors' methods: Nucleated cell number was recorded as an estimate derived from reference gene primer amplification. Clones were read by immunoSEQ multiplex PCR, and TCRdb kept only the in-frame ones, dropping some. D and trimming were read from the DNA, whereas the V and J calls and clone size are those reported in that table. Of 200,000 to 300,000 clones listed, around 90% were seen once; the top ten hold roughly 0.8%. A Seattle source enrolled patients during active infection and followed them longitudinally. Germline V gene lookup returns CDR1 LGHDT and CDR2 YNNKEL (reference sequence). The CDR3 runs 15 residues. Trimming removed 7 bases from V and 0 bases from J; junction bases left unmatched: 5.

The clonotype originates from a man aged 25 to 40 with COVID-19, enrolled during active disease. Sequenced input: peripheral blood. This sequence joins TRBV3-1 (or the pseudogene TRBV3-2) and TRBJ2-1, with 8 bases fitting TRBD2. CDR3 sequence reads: CASKQSGSSYNEQFF. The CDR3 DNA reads TGTGCCAGCAAGCAGAGCGGGAGCTCCTACAATGAGCAGTTCTTC.